Each of the 13 T cell receptor beta chains below was sequenced from the same sample in a study of cytomegalovirus exposure and HLA in healthy donors. PCR amplification relied on 60 Vbeta primers (plus 13 Jbeta primers). Using immunoSEQ multiplex PCR, the repertoire was profiled, and TCRdb retains in-frame clones only, with some absent. The sample holds tens of thousands of clones, approximately 70% seen once. Sequencing input: PBMCs. These receptors all stem from a young man in good health and CMV-seronegative.

The chain is built from TRBV6-5 and TRBJ1-6; the match to TRBD1 covers 10 bases. With V trimmed by 6 bases and J by 7 bases, 6 bases remained unmatched. The CDR3 has 15 residues. The germline CDR1 and CDR2 sequences are MNHEY and SVGAGI. CDR3 nucleotide sequence: TGTGCCAGCAGGCGACAGGACAGGGGGAATTCACCCCTCCACTTT. The encoded protein is CASRRQDRGNSPLHF.

The chain employs TRBV29-1 and TRBJ2-3; TRBD1 might be the D (6 bases). The germline V gene encodes CDR1 SQVTM and CDR2 ANQGSEA. V lost 3 bases to trimming and J lost 3 bases, with 16 bases between them. This CDR3 spans 15 amino acids. CDR3 sequence reads: CSVEVLGRGTDTQYF. CDR3 DNA sequence: TGCAGCGTTGAGGTGTTGGGTAGGGGGACAGATACGCAGTATTTT.

The chain is built from TRBV7-8 and TRBJ2-1; 11 nucleotides agree with TRBD2. V was clipped by 5 bases and J by 14 bases; unmatched bases: 8. The CDR3 covers 13 residues. CDR1 is SGHVS, CDR2 FQNEAQ, per germline. CDR3 in DNA: TGTGCCAGCAGCCTAGGGGCTAGCGGGGGGAAGTTCTTC. Protein product: CASSLGASGGKFF.

Here the CDR3 DNA reads TGTGCCAGCAGACGACAGGGGCCCTCCTACAATGAGCAGTTCTTC. Translated: CASRRQGPSYNEQFF. The chain employs TRBV6-5 and TRBJ2-1; 8 bases are shared with TRBD1. Germline V lookup: CDR1 MNHEY, CDR2 SVGAGI. V lost 6 bases to trimming and J lost 0 bases; unmatched junction nucleotides: 4. This CDR3 region has 15 residues.

The V and J genes are TRBV29-1 and TRBJ1-4; no firm D call. V was trimmed by 7 bases and J by 4 bases, leaving 10 bases between them. CDR1 is SQVTM and CDR2 is ANQGSEA in the germline V gene. CDR3 length: 12 amino acids. The CDR3 nucleotides read TGCAGCGGACTTAGCAGTAATGAAAAACTGTTTTTT. Protein: CSGLSSNEKLFF.

The V and J genes are TRBV7-8 and TRBJ1-1; 8 nucleotides match TRBD1. J was trimmed by 4 bases and V by 5 bases; bases with no gene match: 6. Germline-derived CDR1 and CDR2 are SGHVS and FQNEAQ. This CDR3 is built from 14 residues. The CDR3 nucleotides read TGTGCCAGCAGCGTCAGGGGGCGTAGCACTGAAGCTTTCTTT. Translation: CASSVRGRSTEAFF.

V usage is TRBV11-2 and J usage is TRBJ1-6; tentatively, D is TRBD1 (5 bases). Germline CDR1 is SGHAT and CDR2 is FQNNGV. The CDR3 length is 17 residues. Trimming cost V 5 bases and J 9 bases, with 23 bases left between them. The CDR3 nucleotides read TGTGCCAGCAGCCCGCGGGACTTTTCCCTACGCGGTTCACCCCTCCACTTT. It codes for CASSPRDFSLRGSPLHF.

This chain joins TRBV10-3 and TRBJ2-5, with 7 positions matching TRBD2. The germline CDR1 and CDR2 sequences are ENHRY and SYGVKD. The CDR3 is made up of 14 amino acids. V was pared by 5 bases and J by 5 bases, with 8 bases of the junction left unmatched. The CDR3, as DNA: TGTGCCATCAGTCTTAGCGGGCCTCGGGAGACCCAGTACTTC. Protein product: CAISLSGPRETQYF.

The chain is built from TRBV4-3 and TRBJ1-6; D is possibly TRBD1 (6 bases). The V end lost 7 bases, the J end lost 1 base, and 14 bases lay between the germline ends. Germline-derived CDR1 and CDR2 are LGHNA and YSLEER. This CDR3 is built from 16 residues. The CDR3 here is CASNNIQGSYNSPLHF. The CDR3 bases are TGCGCCAGCAATAACATACAGGGTTCCTATAATTCACCCCTCCACTTT.

The chain is built from TRBV2 and TRBJ2-7; TRBD2 might be the D (6 bases). Looked up from germline, CDR1 is SNHLY and CDR2 is FYNNEI. Trimming took 10 bases from V and 6 from J, leaving 16 bases between them. The CDR3 extends over 12 amino acids. The CDR3 nucleotides are TGTGCCAACGCTAGCGTGGCGGGCGAGCAGTACTTC. Its translation is CANASVAGEQYF.

The rearrangement joins TRBV2 to TRBJ1-5; D gene uncertain. CDR1 SNHLY and CDR2 FYNNEI come from the germline V gene. CDR3 length: 14 residues. Trimming cost V 3 bases and J 0 bases, with 6 bases left between them. The CDR3 sequence: CASSDELSNQPQHF. For the CDR3, the DNA is TGTGCCAGCAGTGATGAGCTTAGCAATCAGCCCCAGCATTTT. Full variable domain (missing parts from reference TRBV2 and TRBJ1-5): EPEVTQTPSHQVTQMGQEVILRCVPISNHLYFYWYRQILGQKVEFLVSFYNNEISEKSEIFDDQFSVERPDGSNFTLKIRSTKLEDSAMYFCASSDELSNQPQHFGDGTRLSIL.

The chain combines TRBV25-1 with TRBJ2-3, with 8 bases identical to TRBD2. V lost 2 bases, J lost 4 bases, and 2 bases stayed unmatched. The CDR3 is 14 residues long. CDR1 and CDR2 from the germline V gene are MGHDK and SYGVNS. CDR3 amino acids: CASSELGGADTQYF. The DNA of the CDR3 is TGTGCCAGCAGTGAACTCGGGGGGGCAGATACGCAGTATTTT.

The DNA for the CDR3 is TGTGCCAGCATCCCTTGGGGCACGGTAAATTCACCCCTCCACTTT. Its translation is CASIPWGTVNSPLHF. This chain connects TRBV28 to TRBJ1-6; maybe TRBD1 (5 bases). The CDR3 runs 15 residues. With 7 bases removed from V and 7 bases from J, the gap between germline ends came to 17 bases. Germline V gene lookup returns CDR1 MDHEN and CDR2 SYDVKM.